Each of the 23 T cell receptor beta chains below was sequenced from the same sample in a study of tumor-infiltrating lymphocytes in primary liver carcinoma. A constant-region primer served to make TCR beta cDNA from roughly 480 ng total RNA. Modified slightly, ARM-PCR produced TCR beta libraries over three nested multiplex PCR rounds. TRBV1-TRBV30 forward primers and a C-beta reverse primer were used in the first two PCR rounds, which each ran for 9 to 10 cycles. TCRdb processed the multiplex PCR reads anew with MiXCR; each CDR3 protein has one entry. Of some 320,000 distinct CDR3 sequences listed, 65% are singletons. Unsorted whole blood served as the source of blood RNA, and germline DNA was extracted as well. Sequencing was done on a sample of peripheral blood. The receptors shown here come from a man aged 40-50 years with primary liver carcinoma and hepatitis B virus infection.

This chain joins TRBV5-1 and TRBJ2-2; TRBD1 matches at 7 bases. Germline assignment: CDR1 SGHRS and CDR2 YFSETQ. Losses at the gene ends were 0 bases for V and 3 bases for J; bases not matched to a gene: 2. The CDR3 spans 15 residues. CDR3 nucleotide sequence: TGCGCCAGCAGCTTGGGACAGGGTGACACCGGGGAGCTGTTTTTT. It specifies CASSLGQGDTGELFF. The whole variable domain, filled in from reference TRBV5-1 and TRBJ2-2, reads KAGVTQTPRYLIKTRGQQVTLSCSPISGHRSVSWYQQTPGQGLQFLFEYFSETQRNKGNFPGRFSGRQFSNSRSEMNVSTLELGDSALYLCASSLGQGDTGELFFGEGSRLTVL.

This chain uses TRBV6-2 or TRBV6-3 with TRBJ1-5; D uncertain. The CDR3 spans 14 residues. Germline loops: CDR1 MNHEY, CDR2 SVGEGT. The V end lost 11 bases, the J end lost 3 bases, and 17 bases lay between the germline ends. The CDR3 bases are TGTGCCGCCAATCGGGCCGGGGACAATCAGCCCCAGCATTTT. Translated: CAANRAGDNQPQHF.

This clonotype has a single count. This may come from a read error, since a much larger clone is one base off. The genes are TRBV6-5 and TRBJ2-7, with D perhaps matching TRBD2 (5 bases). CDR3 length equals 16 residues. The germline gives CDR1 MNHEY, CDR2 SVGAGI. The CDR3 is CASSYTGRRFSYKQYF. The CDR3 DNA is TGTGCCAGCAGTTACACCGGACGGAGGTTCTCCTACAAGCAGTACTTC.

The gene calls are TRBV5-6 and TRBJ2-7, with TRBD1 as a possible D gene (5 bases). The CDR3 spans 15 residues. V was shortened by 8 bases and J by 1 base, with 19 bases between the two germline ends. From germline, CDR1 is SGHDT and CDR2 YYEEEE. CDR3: CASSRTWNVSYEQYF. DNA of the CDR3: TGTGCCAGTAGTCGGACATGGAACGTGTCCTACGAGCAGTACTTC. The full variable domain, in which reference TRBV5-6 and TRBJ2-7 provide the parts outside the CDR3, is DAGVTQSPTHLIKTRGQQVTLRCSPKSGHDTVSWYQQALGQGPQFIFQYYEEEERQRGNFPDRFSGHQFPNYSSELNVNALLLGDSALYLCASSRTWNVSYEQYFGPGTRLTVT.

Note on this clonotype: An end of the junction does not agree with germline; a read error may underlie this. CDR3 in DNA: TGTTCCAGCAGCCCTCCCCCTACTAGCGGGTCTAGCTCCTACAATGAGCAGTTCTTC. Translating it yields CSSSPPPTSGSSSYNEQFF. The rearrangement uses TRBV11-1 and TRBJ2-1, with 9 bases aligning to TRBD2. The CDR3 extends over 19 amino acids. Germline V gene sequence: CDR1 SGHAT, CDR2 FQDESV (reference sequence).

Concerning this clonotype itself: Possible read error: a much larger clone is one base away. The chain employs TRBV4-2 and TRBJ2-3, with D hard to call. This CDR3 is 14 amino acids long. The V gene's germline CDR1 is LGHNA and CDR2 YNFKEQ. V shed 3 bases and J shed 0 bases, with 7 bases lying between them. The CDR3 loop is CASSQLQSTDTQYF. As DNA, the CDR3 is TGTGCCAGCAGCCAGCTACAGAGCACAGATACGCAGTATTTT.

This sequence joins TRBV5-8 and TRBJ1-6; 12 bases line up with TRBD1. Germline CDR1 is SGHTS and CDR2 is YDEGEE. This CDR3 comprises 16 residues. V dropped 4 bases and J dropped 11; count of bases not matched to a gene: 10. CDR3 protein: CASSPGTGGLRAPLHF. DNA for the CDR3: TGTGCCAGCAGCCCGGGGACAGGGGGCTTAAGGGCACCCCTCCACTTT.

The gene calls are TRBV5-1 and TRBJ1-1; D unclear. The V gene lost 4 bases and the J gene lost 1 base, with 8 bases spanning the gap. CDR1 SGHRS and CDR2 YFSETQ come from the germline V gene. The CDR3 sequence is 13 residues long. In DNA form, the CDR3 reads TGCGCCAGCAGCCCGGGGTGGAACACTGAAGCTTTCTTT. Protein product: CASSPGWNTEAFF.

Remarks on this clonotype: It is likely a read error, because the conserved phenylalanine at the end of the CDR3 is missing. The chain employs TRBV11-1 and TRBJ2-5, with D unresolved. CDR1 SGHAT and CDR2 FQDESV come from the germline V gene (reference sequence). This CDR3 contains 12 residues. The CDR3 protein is CASSSSQDTQYL. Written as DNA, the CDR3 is TGTGCCAGCAGCAGCAGCCAAGATACCCAGTACTTA.

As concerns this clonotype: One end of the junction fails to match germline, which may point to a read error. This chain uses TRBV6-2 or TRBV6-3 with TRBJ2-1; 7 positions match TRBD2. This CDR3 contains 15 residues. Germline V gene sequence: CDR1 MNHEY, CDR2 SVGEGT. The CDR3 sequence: CAGSHSGLFYNKQFF. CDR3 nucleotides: TGTGCCGGCAGTCATTCGGGACTATTCTACAATAAGCAGTTCTTC.

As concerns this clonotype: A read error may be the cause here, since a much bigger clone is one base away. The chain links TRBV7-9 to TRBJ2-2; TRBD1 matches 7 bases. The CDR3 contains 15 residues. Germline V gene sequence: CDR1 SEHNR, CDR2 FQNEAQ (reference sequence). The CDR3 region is CASSPGQVNTRELFF. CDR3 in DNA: TGTGCCAGCAGCCCCGGACAGGTGAACACCCGGGAGCTGTTTTTT.

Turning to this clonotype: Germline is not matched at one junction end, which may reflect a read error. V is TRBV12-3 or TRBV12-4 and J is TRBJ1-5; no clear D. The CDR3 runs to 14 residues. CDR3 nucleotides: TGTGCCAGCAGTTTGCGAACACTCAATCGGCCCCAGCATTTT. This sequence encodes CASSLRTLNRPQHF.

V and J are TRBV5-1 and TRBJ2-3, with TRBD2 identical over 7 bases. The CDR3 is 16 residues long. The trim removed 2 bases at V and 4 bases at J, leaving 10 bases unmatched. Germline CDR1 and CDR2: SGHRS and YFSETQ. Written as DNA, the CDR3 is TGCGCCAGCAGCTTTTTTGGCGGGAGTGGATCAGATACGCAGTATTTT. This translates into CASSFFGGSGSDTQYF. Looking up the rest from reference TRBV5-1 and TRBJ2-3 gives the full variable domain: KAGVTQTPRYLIKTRGQQVTLSCSPISGHRSVSWYQQTPGQGLQFLFEYFSETQRNKGNFPGRFSGRQFSNSRSEMNVSTLELGDSALYLCASSFFGGSGSDTQYFGPGTRLTVL.

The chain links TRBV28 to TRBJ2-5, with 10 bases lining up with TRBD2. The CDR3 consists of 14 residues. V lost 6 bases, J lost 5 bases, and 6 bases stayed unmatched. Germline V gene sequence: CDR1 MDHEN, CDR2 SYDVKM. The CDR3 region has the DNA TGTGCCAGCAGGCGGCTAGCGGGAGTTGAGACCCAGTACTTC. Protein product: CASRRLAGVETQYF.

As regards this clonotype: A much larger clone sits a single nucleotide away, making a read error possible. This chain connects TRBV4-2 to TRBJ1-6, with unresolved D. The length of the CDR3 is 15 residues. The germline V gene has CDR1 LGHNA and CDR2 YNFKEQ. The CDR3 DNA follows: TGTGTCAGCAGCCAAGAGGACGGTTATAATTCACCCCTCCACTTT. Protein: CVSSQEDGYNSPLHF.

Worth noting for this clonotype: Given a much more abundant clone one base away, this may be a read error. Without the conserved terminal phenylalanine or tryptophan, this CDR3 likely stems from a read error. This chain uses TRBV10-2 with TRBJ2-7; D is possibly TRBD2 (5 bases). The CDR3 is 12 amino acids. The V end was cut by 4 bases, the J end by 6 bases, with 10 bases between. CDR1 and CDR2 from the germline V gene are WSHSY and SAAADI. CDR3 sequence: CASSVAGVEQYL. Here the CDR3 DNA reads TGCGCCAGCAGTGTGGCGGGCGTCGAGCAGTACTTG.

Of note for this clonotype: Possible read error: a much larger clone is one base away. The CDR3 region has the DNA TGTGCCAGCAGAGGACTCCAAGGGGGCAGCGGGGAGCTGTTTTTT. Its protein is CASRGLQGGSGELFF. This chain uses TRBV12-3 or TRBV12-4 with TRBJ2-2; 7 bases are shared with TRBD1. CDR3 size: 15 residues. V trimming: 6 bases; J trimming: 7 bases; junction bases outside the gene matches: 11.

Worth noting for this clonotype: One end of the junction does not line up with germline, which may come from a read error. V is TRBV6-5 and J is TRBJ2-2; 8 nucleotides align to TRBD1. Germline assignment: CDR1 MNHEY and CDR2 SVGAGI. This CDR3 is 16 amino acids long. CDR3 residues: CASSQDQGAGARELLF. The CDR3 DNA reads TGTGCCAGCAGTCAAGATCAGGGGGCAGGAGCCAGGGAGCTGCTTTTT.

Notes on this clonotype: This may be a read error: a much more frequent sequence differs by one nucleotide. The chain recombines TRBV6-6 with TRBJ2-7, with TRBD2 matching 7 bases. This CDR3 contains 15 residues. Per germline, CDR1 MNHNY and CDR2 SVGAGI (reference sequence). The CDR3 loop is CARSFTGKREYEQYF. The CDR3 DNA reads TGTGCCAGGAGTTTCACTGGGAAGCGGGAATACGAGCAGTACTTC.

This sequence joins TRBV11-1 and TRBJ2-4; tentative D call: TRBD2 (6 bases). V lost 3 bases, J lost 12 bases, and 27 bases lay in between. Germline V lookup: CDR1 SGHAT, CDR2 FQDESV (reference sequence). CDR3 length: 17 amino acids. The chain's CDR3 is CASSFPGTCGAKKNQYF. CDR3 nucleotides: TGTGCCAGCAGCTTTCCCGGGACTTGCGGGGCCAAAAAGAATCAGTACTTC. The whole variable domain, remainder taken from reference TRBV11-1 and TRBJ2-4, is EAEVAQSPRYKITEKSQAVAFWCDPISGHATLYWYRQILGQGPELLVQFQDESVVDDSQLPKDRFSAERLKGVDSTLKIQPAELGDSAMYLCASSFPGTCGAKKNQYFGAGTRLSVL.

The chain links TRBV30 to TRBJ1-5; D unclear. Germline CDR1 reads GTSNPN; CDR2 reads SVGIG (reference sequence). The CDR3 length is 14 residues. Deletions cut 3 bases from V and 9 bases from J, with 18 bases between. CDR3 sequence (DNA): TGTGCCTGGAGCCTCGGGGAGGGTGATCGGCCCCAGCATTTT. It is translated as CAWSLGEGDRPQHF.

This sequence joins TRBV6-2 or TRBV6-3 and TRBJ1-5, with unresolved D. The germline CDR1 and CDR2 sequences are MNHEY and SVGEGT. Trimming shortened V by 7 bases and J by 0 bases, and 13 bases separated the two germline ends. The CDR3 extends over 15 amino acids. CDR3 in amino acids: CASTMDGHSNQPQHF. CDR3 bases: TGTGCCAGCACCATGGACGGCCATAGCAATCAGCCCCAGCATTTT.

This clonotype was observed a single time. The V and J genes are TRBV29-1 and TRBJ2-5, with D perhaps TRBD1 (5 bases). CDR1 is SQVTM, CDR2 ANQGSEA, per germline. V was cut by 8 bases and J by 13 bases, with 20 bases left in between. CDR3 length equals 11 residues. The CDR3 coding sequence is TGCAGCCTGGGGCCAATAGAGATCCGGTACTTC. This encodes CSLGPIEIRYF.